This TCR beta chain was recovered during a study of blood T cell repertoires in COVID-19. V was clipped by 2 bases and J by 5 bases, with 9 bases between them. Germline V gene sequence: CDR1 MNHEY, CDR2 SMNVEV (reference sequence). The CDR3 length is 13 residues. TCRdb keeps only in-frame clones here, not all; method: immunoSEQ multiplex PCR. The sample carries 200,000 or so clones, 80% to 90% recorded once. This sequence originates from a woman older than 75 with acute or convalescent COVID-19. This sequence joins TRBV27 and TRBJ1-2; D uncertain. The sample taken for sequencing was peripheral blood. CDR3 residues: CASSLSVEYGYTF. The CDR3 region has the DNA TGTGCCAGCAGTTTAAGCGTGGAGTATGGCTACACCTTC.